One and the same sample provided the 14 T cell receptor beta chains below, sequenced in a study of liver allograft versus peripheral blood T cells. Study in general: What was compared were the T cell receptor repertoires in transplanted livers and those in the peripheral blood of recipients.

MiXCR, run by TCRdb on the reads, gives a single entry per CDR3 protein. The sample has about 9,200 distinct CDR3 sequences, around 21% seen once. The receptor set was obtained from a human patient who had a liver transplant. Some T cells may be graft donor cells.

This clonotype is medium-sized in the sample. CDR3 DNA sequence: TGTGCCAGCAGCGGGGGGTTGGTCTATGGCTACACCTTC. Residues: CASSGGLVYGYTF. The rearrangement uses TRBV7-2 and TRBJ1-2, with D maybe TRBD1 (5 bases). The CDR3 sequence is 13 residues long. CDR1 and CDR2 (germline): SGHTA, FQGNSA. Trimming took 5 bases from V and 4 from J, leaving 11 bases between them.

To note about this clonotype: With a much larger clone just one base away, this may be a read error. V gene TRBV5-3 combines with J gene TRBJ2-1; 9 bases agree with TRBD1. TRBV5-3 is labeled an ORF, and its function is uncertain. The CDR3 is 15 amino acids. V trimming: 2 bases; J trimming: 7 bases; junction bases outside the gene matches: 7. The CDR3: CARSLVPDRGNEQFF. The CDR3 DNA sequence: TGTGCCAGAAGCTTAGTCCCGGACAGGGGAAATGAGCAGTTCTTC.

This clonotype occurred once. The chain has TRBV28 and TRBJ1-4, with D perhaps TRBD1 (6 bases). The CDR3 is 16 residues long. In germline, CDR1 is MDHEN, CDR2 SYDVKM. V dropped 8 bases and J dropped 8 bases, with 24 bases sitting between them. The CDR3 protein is CASQLMGGGAKEKLFF. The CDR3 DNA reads TGTGCCAGCCAATTAATGGGGGGGGGCGCGAAGGAAAAACTGTTTTTT.

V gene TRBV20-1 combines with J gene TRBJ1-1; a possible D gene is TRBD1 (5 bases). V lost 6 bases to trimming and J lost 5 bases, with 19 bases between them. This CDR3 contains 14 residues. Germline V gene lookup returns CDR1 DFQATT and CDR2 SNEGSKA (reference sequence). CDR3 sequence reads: CSASTPGRVTEAFF. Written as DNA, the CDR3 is TGCAGTGCGTCCACCCCGGGACGAGTTACTGAAGCTTTCTTT.

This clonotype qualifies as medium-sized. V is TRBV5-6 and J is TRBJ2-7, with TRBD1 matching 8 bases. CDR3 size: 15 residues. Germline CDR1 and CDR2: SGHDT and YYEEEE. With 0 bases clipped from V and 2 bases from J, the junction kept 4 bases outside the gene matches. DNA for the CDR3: TGTGCCAGCAGCTTGGTGGGACAGGCTACCTACGAGCAGTACTTC. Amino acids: CASSLVGQATYEQYF.

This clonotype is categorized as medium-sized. CDR3 sequence reads: CASSARGPSPLHF. The CDR3 DNA sequence: TGTGCCAGTAGTGCCAGGGGTCCATCACCCCTCCACTTT. V and J are TRBV19 and TRBJ1-6; D may be TRBD1 (6 bases). The CDR3 consists of 13 residues. Trimming took 5 bases from V and 10 from J, leaving 12 bases between them. Germline-derived CDR1 and CDR2 are LNHDA and SQIVND (reference sequence).

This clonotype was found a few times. This CDR3 reads CAWGAGQGSFSGNTIYF. The CDR3 DNA sequence: TGTGCCTGGGGGGCGGGACAGGGAAGTTTCTCTGGAAACACCATATATTTT. The genes are TRBV30 and TRBJ1-3, with TRBD1 matching over 9 bases. The V gene end was trimmed by 5 bases and the J gene end by 0 bases; junction bases not matched to a gene: 11. The germline V gene encodes CDR1 GTSNPN and CDR2 SVGIG (reference sequence). CDR3 size: 17 residues. Supplemented by reference TRBV30 and TRBJ1-3, the full variable domain reads SQTIHQWPATLVQPVGSPLSLECTVEGTSNPNLYWYRQAAGRGLQLLFYSVGIGQISSEVPQNLSASRPQDRQFILSSKKLLLSDSGFYLCAWGAGQGSFSGNTIYFGEGSWLTVV.

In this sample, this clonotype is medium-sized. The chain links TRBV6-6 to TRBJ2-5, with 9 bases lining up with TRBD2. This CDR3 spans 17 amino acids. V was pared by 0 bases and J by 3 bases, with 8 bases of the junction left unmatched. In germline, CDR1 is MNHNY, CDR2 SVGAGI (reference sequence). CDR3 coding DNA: TGTGCCAGCAGTTACTCGGGTAGCGGGAGAGGCAAAGAGACCCAGTACTTC. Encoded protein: CASSYSGSGRGKETQYF.

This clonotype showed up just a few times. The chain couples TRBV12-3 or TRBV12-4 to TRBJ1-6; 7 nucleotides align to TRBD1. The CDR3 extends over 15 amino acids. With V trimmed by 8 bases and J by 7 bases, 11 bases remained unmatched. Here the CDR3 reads CASARRDSLNSPLHF. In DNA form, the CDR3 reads TGTGCCAGCGCGAGAAGGGACAGCTTAAATTCACCCCTCCACTTT.

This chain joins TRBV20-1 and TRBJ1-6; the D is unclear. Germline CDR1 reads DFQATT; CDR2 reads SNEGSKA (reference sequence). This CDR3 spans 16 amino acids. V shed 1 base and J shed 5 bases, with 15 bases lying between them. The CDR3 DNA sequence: TGCAGTGCTAGAGGGGTGGTGGAGATTAATAATTCACCCCTCCACTTT. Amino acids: CSARGVVEINNSPLHF.

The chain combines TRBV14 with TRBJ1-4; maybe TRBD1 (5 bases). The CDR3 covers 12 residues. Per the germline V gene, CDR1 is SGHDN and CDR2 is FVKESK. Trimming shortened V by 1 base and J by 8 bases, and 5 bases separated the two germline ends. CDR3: CASSQGGEKLFF. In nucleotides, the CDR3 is TGTGCCAGCAGCCAAGGGGGGGAAAAACTGTTTTTT. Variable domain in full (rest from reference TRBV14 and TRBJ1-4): EAGVTQFPSHSVIEKGQTVTLRCDPISGHDNLYWYRRVMGKEIKFLLHFVKESKQDESGMPNNRFLAERTGGTYSTLKVQPAELEDSGVYFCASSQGGEKLFFGSGTQLSVL.

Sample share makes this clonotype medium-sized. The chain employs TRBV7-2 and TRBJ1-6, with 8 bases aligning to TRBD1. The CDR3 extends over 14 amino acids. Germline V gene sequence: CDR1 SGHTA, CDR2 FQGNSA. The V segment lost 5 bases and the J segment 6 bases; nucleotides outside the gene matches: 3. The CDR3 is CASSTTGVNSPLHF. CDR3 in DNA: TGTGCCAGCAGCACGACAGGGGTTAATTCACCCCTCCACTTT.

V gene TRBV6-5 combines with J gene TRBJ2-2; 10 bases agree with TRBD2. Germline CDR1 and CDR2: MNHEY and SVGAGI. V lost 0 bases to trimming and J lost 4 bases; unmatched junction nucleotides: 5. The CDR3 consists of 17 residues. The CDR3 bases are TGTGCCAGCAGTTACTCAGAGCTAGCGGGGGTCACCGGGGAGCTGTTTTTT. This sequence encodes CASSYSELAGVTGELFF.

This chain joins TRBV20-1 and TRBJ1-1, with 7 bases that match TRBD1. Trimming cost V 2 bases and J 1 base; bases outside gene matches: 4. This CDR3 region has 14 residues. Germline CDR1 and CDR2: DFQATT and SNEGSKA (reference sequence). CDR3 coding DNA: TGCAGTGCTAGAAGACAGGGTTGGAACACTGAAGCTTTCTTT. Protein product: CSARRQGWNTEAFF.